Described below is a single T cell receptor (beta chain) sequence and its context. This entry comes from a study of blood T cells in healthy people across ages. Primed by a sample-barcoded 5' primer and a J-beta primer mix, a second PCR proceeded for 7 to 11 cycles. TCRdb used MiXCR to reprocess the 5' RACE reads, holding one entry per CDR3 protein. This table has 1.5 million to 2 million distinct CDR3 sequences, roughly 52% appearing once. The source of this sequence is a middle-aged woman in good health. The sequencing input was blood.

CDR3 nucleotides: TGTGCCAGCAGTTTCGGAGGGGGTAATTCACCCCTCCACTTT. Translation: CASSFGGGNSPLHF. This sequence joins TRBV12-3 or TRBV12-4 and TRBJ1-6; D perhaps matches TRBD1 (6 bases). CDR3 length: 14 residues. V gave up 3 bases and J gave up 6 bases, with 9 bases separating them.